This T cell receptor beta chain derives from a study of CD8 T cells in ankylosing spondylitis. Broader study findings: Among TCR beta sequences, a motif of roughly 8 highly homologous variants appeared characteristic of ankylosing spondylitis blood.

The V and J ends lost 2 bases and 5 bases, in that order; junction bases with no gene match: 6. The CDR3 runs to 15 residues. The germline V gene encodes CDR1 SGHNT and CDR2 YENEEA. Regarding this clonotype: Its antigen is unknown.

TCRdb processed the 5' RACE reads anew with MiXCR; each CDR3 protein has one entry. The top ten hold over 0.8% of the sample, which has about 450,000 distinct CDR3 sequences, 20% to 30% seen once. The chain couples TRBV11-3 to TRBJ2-1; 7 bases agree with TRBD2. The sequencing sample was made of blood, either unsorted or a sorted T cell fraction (not recorded which). This TCR derives from a male donor with ankylosing spondylitis. The CDR3 region is CASSLNLAADNEQFF. The DNA for the CDR3 is TGTGCCAGCAGCTTAAATCTAGCGGCGGACAATGAGCAGTTCTTC. The variable domain in full, completed from reference TRBV11-3 and TRBJ2-1, reads EAGVVQSPRYKIIEKKQPVAFWCNPISGHNTLYWYLQNLGQGPELLIRYENEEAVDDSQLPKDRFSAERLKGVDSTLKIQPAELGDSAVYLCASSLNLAADNEQFFGPGTRLTVL.